This entry features one T cell receptor beta chain sequence. The antigen is not known. Sequenced by immunoSEQ multiplex PCR; TCRdb stores in-frame clones only, minus some. Of approximately 810,000 clones in the sample, almost 95% were seen once. These data come from a study of shared clonotypes between healthy human individuals. Study results and caveats: Across a handful of donors, naive CD4 shared 5% to 6.5%, naive CD8 under 4%, memory CD4 approximately 2.5%, memory CD8 more than 0.35%. Sample collection involved blood only; tissue repertoires are likely different.

Terminally differentiated effector memory CD45RA+ cells were excluded by CCR7 positive selection of CD45RO-negative cells. Germline V gives CDR1 MGHRA, CDR2 YSYEKL. CDR3 length: 14 amino acids. Trimming took 4 bases from V and 1 from J, leaving 11 bases between them. Specimen: naive CD8+ T cells sorted from blood. The chain recombines TRBV4-1 with TRBJ2-7; D is uncertain. This sequence originates from a man aged 25-45 years in good health. The CDR3 loop reads CASSLKDTSYEQYF. The CDR3 coding sequence is TGCGCCAGCAGCCTGAAAGACACTTCCTACGAGCAGTACTTC.